This T cell receptor (beta chain) was obtained from a study of cytomegalovirus exposure and HLA in healthy donors. The V gene's germline CDR1 is MNHEY and CDR2 SVGAGI. There are 16 residues in the CDR3. V was cut by 0 bases and J by 2 bases, with 8 bases left in between. Vbeta (60) and Jbeta (13) primers were used in the PCR. The method was immunoSEQ multiplex PCR; TCRdb's version includes in-frame clones alone and lacks a portion of them. The profile covers under 150,000 clones, with approximately 85% appearing a single time and under 2% taken by the ten largest. In its sample, this clone was seen a few times.

This sequence was found in a boy between 5 and 17 years old in good health and CMV-seronegative. This chain uses TRBV6-5 with TRBJ2-6; D remains unclear. The specimen sequenced was PBMCs. The CDR3 DNA sequence: TGTGCCAGCAGTTACTCGAGATTCCCTGGGGCCAACGTCCTGACTTTC. Amino acids: CASSYSRFPGANVLTF.